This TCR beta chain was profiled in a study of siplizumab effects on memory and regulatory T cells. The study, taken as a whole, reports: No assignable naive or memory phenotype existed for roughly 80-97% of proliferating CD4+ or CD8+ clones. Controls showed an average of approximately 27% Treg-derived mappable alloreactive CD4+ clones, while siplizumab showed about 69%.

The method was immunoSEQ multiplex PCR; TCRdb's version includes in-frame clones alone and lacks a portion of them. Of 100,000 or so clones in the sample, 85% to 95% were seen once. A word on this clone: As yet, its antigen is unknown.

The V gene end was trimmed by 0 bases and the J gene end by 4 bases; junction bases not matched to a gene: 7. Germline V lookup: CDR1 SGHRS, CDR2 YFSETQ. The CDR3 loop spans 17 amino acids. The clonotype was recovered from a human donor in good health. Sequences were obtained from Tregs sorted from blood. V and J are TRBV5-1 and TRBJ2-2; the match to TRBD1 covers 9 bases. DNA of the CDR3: TGCGCCAGCAGCTTGGAGGGGACAGGGAGGGTCACCGGGGAGCTGTTTTTT. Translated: CASSLEGTGRVTGELFF. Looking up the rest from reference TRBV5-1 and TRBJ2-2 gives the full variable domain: KAGVTQTPRYLIKTRGQQVTLSCSPISGHRSVSWYQQTPGQGLQFLFEYFSETQRNKGNFPGRFSGRQFSNSRSEMNVSTLELGDSALYLCASSLEGTGRVTGELFFGEGSRLTVL.